A selection of T cell receptor beta chains follows, all from one sample in a study of CD8+CD57+ T cells in acquired aplastic anemia. TCRdb re-analysed the reads in MiXCR, keeping a single row per CDR3 protein. The sample includes around 500,000 distinct CDR3 sequences, around 30% of them seen just once. The sequenced material came from sorted CD4+, CD8+, or CD8+CD57+ T cells (not recorded which) from PBMCs. All receptors derive from a human donor with aplastic anemia. CDR3s include the opening cysteine and the closing phenylalanine or tryptophan. The D gene is left open where the match is weak. A clone size is listed for some rows: how often the clone was seen (once, few, many), or a class if it is expanded.

CDR3nt: TGTGCCAGCAGCTTCGTAAGAGACGCGAGCTCCTACGAGCAGTACTTC; CDR3aa: CASSFVRDASSYEQYF; j_gene: TRBJ2-7; abundance: NA; v_gene: TRBV5-5; d_gene: NA
CDR3nt: TGTGCCAGCAGGCCCGACAGGAACTTCGGCTATGGCTACACCTTC; CDR3aa: CASRPDRNFGYGYTF; j_gene: TRBJ1-2; abundance: many; v_gene: TRBV6-1; d_gene: NA
CDR3nt: TGTGCCACCAGCAGAGGACAGGACTACAATGAGCAGTTCTTC; CDR3aa: CATSRGQDYNEQFF; j_gene: TRBJ2-1; abundance: many; v_gene: TRBV15; d_gene: NA
CDR3nt: TGTGCCAGCAGTTTAGCGCTAAAGGAGGACTATGGCTACACCTTC; CDR3aa: CASSLALKEDYGYTF; j_gene: TRBJ1-2; abundance: NA; v_gene: TRBV12-3/TRBV12-4; d_gene: NA
CDR3nt: TGTGCCAGCACCCGGCAAGGGGCGAGGCGGGGTTTT; CDR3aa: CASTRQGARRGF; j_gene: TRBJ1-5; abundance: NA; v_gene: TRBV2; d_gene: NA
CDR3nt: TGTGCCAGCAATGAGCAGTTCTTC; CDR3aa: CASNEQFF; j_gene: TRBJ2-1; abundance: many; v_gene: TRBV25-1; d_gene: NA
CDR3nt: TGTGCCTGGAGGAAGGGGGACGTCTATTTT; CDR3aa: CAWRKGDVYF; j_gene: TRBJ1-3; abundance: NA; v_gene: TRBV30; d_gene: NA
CDR3nt: TGTGCCAGCAGCGCCAGGACTAGAACGAACACCGGGGAGCTGTTTTTT; CDR3aa: CASSARTRTNTGELFF; j_gene: TRBJ2-2; abundance: NA; v_gene: TRBV9; d_gene: TRBD2
CDR3nt: TGTGCCGGGATAAGGACAGGGTCGGGCGAGCAGTACTTC; CDR3aa: CAGIRTGSGEQYF; j_gene: TRBJ2-7; abundance: NA; v_gene: TRBV11-3; d_gene: TRBD1
CDR3nt: TGCAGTGCTAGAGCGAACGTCACAGGGGGTGGCTACACCTTC; CDR3aa: CSARANVTGGGYTF; j_gene: TRBJ1-2; abundance: many; v_gene: TRBV20-1; d_gene: TRBD1
CDR3nt: TGCAGCGTTCAGGGGGAGGAAAAACTGTTTTTT; CDR3aa: CSVQGEEKLFF; j_gene: TRBJ1-4; abundance: NA; v_gene: TRBV29-1; d_gene: TRBD1
CDR3nt: TGCAGTGGAAGGACAGGTGAAACTGAAGCTTTCTTT; CDR3aa: CSGRTGETEAFF; j_gene: TRBJ1-1; abundance: many; v_gene: TRBV20-1; d_gene: TRBD1
CDR3nt: TGTGCCAGCAGCGTAGGGCCAGCCGCTGGGGGCTACACCTTC; CDR3aa: CASSVGPAAGGYTF; j_gene: TRBJ1-2; abundance: many; v_gene: TRBV9; d_gene: NA
CDR3nt: TGTGCCAGTAGTCCCCTTCGGGGGGGGGACATTCAGTACTTC; CDR3aa: CASSPLRGGDIQYF; j_gene: TRBJ2-4; abundance: many; v_gene: TRBV19; d_gene: TRBD2
CDR3nt: TGTGCCAGCAGAAATACAGGGTACTATGGCTACACCTTC; CDR3aa: CASRNTGYYGYTF; j_gene: TRBJ1-2; abundance: NA; v_gene: TRBV7-3; d_gene: NA
CDR3nt: TGCAGCGTTGTGTCACAGGGGAACACTGAAGCTTTCTTT; CDR3aa: CSVVSQGNTEAFF; j_gene: TRBJ1-1; abundance: many; v_gene: TRBV29-1; d_gene: NA
CDR3nt: TGTGCCATCAGTAGAAACAGGGAACACACTGAAGCTTTCTTT; CDR3aa: CAISRNREHTEAFF; j_gene: TRBJ1-1; abundance: NA; v_gene: TRBV10-3; d_gene: NA
CDR3nt: TGCGCCAGCAGCCATTGGGGACTAGCGGGGTCCTACAATGAGCAGTTCTTC; CDR3aa: CASSHWGLAGSYNEQFF; j_gene: TRBJ2-1; abundance: few; v_gene: TRBV4-1; d_gene: TRBD2
CDR3nt: TGTGCCAGTAGTACTGGGGAGCCGGCGGGGGCCTTCTCAAACGAGCAGTACTTC; CDR3aa: CASSTGEPAGAFSNEQYF; j_gene: TRBJ2-7; abundance: few; v_gene: TRBV19; d_gene: NA
CDR3nt: TGTGCCAGCAGCTCCTCGGGACAGGGATGGGATGAGCAGTTCTTC; CDR3aa: CASSSSGQGWDEQFF; j_gene: TRBJ2-1; abundance: NA; v_gene: TRBV13; d_gene: TRBD1
CDR3nt: TGTGCCAGCAGCTTGGTGGCGGCGGGGGCCAACGTCCTGACTTTC; CDR3aa: CASSLVAAGANVLTF; j_gene: TRBJ2-6; abundance: NA; v_gene: TRBV5-6; d_gene: NA
CDR3nt: TGTGCCATCATGGACAGGGGAGACTATGGCTACACCTTC; CDR3aa: CAIMDRGDYGYTF; j_gene: TRBJ1-2; abundance: NA; v_gene: TRBV10-3; d_gene: TRBD1
CDR3nt: TGCAGCGCACAAGACAACACTGAAGCTTTCTTT; CDR3aa: CSAQDNTEAFF; j_gene: TRBJ1-1; abundance: NA; v_gene: TRBV29-1; d_gene: NA
CDR3nt: TGCAGTGCTCGTTTGACAGGGGGAATAGAGACCCAGTACTTC; CDR3aa: CSARLTGGIETQYF; j_gene: TRBJ2-5; abundance: NA; v_gene: TRBV20-1; d_gene: TRBD1
CDR3nt: TGTGCCTCTAATTGGAGGACAGCCTCCTACGAGCAGTACTTC; CDR3aa: CASNWRTASYEQYF; j_gene: TRBJ2-7; abundance: NA; v_gene: TRBV10-1; d_gene: NA
CDR3nt: TGTGCCAGCAGCTTAACTGTCGGAACAGGGGATGGCTACACCTTC; CDR3aa: CASSLTVGTGDGYTF; j_gene: TRBJ1-2; abundance: NA; v_gene: TRBV7-3; d_gene: TRBD1
CDR3nt: TGTGCCAGCAGCTCCCCAGGGGCTCCCAACGAGCAGTACTTC; CDR3aa: CASSSPGAPNEQYF; j_gene: TRBJ2-7; abundance: NA; v_gene: TRBV7-8; d_gene: NA
CDR3nt: TGTGCCAGCAGCTTGGTTCGGGAAAACTATGGCTACACCTTC; CDR3aa: CASSLVRENYGYTF; j_gene: TRBJ1-2; abundance: few; v_gene: TRBV5-4; d_gene: NA
CDR3nt: TGTGCCATCAGTGAGGGGGCAGATGGCTACACCTTC; CDR3aa: CAISEGADGYTF; j_gene: TRBJ1-2; abundance: many; v_gene: TRBV10-3; d_gene: NA
CDR3nt: TGCGCCAGCAGTTACGGGACAGAGTATGGCTACACCTTC; CDR3aa: CASSYGTEYGYTF; j_gene: TRBJ1-2; abundance: once; v_gene: TRBV10-2; d_gene: TRBD1
CDR3nt: TGTGCCACCAGTGATCCTGATGGACTAGCGGGATGCGAGCAGTACTTC; CDR3aa: CATSDPDGLAGCEQYF; j_gene: TRBJ2-7; abundance: few; v_gene: TRBV24-1; d_gene: TRBD2
CDR3nt: TGTGCCAGCAGTGGGACAGGGGGGAGAGGCTACACCTTC; CDR3aa: CASSGTGGRGYTF; j_gene: TRBJ1-2; abundance: few; v_gene: TRBV25-1; d_gene: TRBD1
CDR3nt: TGTGCCAGCAGCTTGGAGGTGGGAGGCGGCTACGAGCAGTACTTC; CDR3aa: CASSLEVGGGYEQYF; j_gene: TRBJ2-7; abundance: NA; v_gene: TRBV5-4; d_gene: NA
CDR3nt: TGCGCCAGCAGCCAAGTAAATTCCAGGGTCGGAGATACGCAGTATTTT; CDR3aa: CASSQVNSRVGDTQYF; j_gene: TRBJ2-3; abundance: NA; v_gene: TRBV4-3; d_gene: NA
CDR3nt: TGTGCCAGCACCGAAGGACAGGGATCCTATGGCTACACCTTC; CDR3aa: CASTEGQGSYGYTF; j_gene: TRBJ1-2; abundance: many; v_gene: TRBV7-9; d_gene: TRBD1
CDR3nt: TGTGCCAGCAGCCGGAAGAACGAGCAGTACTTC; CDR3aa: CASSRKNEQYF; j_gene: TRBJ2-7; abundance: many; v_gene: TRBV14; d_gene: NA
CDR3nt: TGTGCCAGCAGCCAAATAGGGGAGGAGACCCAGTACTTC; CDR3aa: CASSQIGEETQYF; j_gene: TRBJ2-5; abundance: NA; v_gene: TRBV3-1; d_gene: NA
CDR3nt: TGTGCCACCAGTGGGCCTAGCACTAGCACAGATACGCAGTATTTT; CDR3aa: CATSGPSTSTDTQYF; j_gene: TRBJ2-3; abundance: many; v_gene: TRBV24-1; d_gene: NA
CDR3nt: TGTGCCAGCAGTGCCGGGACAGAGTTCAACTATGGCTACACCTTC; CDR3aa: CASSAGTEFNYGYTF; j_gene: TRBJ1-2; abundance: NA; v_gene: TRBV2; d_gene: TRBD1